Below, 7 T cell receptor beta chains from the same sample are listed, as sequenced in a study of blood T cells in healthy people across ages. Together with a sample-barcoded 5' primer, a J-beta primer mix was included in a second PCR lasting about 7 to 12 cycles. TCRdb recomputed calls from the 5' RACE reads with MiXCR, one row per CDR3 protein. The table has about 1.4 million distinct CDR3 sequences, roughly 59% seen once; the top ten hold more than 6%. Sequenced sample: blood. The receptors were gathered from a man younger than 35 in good health.

This chain joins TRBV2 and TRBJ2-5, with no clear D. V lost 2 bases and J 11 bases, leaving 12 bases between the germline ends. Germline V lookup: CDR1 SNHLY, CDR2 FYNNEI. This CDR3 has 12 residues. In DNA, the CDR3 is TGTGCCAGCAGTGAACATCCCAATGAGCAGTACTTC. This translates into CASSEHPNEQYF.

The gene calls are TRBV27 and TRBJ2-7; 8 nucleotides line up with TRBD1. There are 14 residues in the CDR3. CDR1 MNHEY and CDR2 SMNVEV come from the germline V gene (reference sequence). V shed 6 bases and J 3 bases; nucleotides not matched to a gene: 7. The CDR3 here is CASRPDDRGYEQYF. The CDR3 nucleotides are TGTGCCAGCAGACCCGATGACAGGGGCTACGAGCAGTACTTC.

There are a few counts of this clonotype. The chain is built from TRBV7-2 and TRBJ2-7; D is perhaps TRBD1 (5 bases). The CDR3 is made up of 15 amino acids. Looked up from germline, CDR1 is SGHTA and CDR2 is FQGNSA. V lost 1 base to trimming and J lost 1 base, with 11 bases between them. CDR3 in DNA: TGTGCCAGCAGCTTAGGCTCAGGGTTTTCCTACGAGCAGTACTTC. Its protein product is CASSLGSGFSYEQYF.

This clonotype was counted a few times. The rearrangement uses TRBV5-5 and TRBJ2-5; D ambiguous. Trimming stripped 6 bases from V and 5 bases from J, with 11 bases between. The CDR3 covers 12 residues. CDR1 and CDR2 from the germline V gene are SGHKS and YYEKEE (reference sequence). The CDR3 sequence: CASTLGTETQYF. Here the CDR3 DNA reads TGTGCCAGCACCCTTGGAACGGAGACCCAGTACTTC. The full variable domain, its missing parts supplied by reference TRBV5-5 and TRBJ2-5, is DAGVTQSPTHLIKTRGQQVTLRCSPISGHKSVSWYQQVLGQGPQFIFQYYEKEERGRGNFPDRFSARQFPNYSSELNVNALLLGDSALYLCASTLGTETQYFGPGTRLLVL.

This chain connects TRBV12-3 or TRBV12-4 to TRBJ1-5; the D gene is possibly TRBD1 (5 bases). The CDR3 totals 15 residues. The V gene lost 4 bases and the J gene lost 6 bases, with 16 bases spanning the gap. CDR3 nucleotide sequence: TGTGCCAGCAGTTCCCGCGGGGGGGTTGGTCAGCCCCAGCATTTT. Its protein product is CASSSRGGVGQPQHF.

To note about this clonotype: A junction boundary mismatches the germline segment, possibly from a read error. The V call is TRBV7-7, the J call TRBJ2-1; a possible D gene is TRBD2 (5 bases). Germline V gene lookup returns CDR1 SSHAT and CDR2 FNYEAQ (reference sequence). The CDR3 runs to 16 residues. CDR3 residues: CASSLAWQPPYNEQFF. The CDR3 nucleotides are TGTGCTAGCAGCTTAGCGTGGCAGCCGCCCTACAATGAGCAGTTCTTC.

Here the CDR3 DNA reads TGTGCCAGCAGCCAAGATAGGCACAGAGATAATTCACCCCTCCACTTT. Translated: CASSQDRHRDNSPLHF. This chain connects TRBV14 to TRBJ1-6; D gene unclear. Germline CDR1 and CDR2: SGHDN and FVKESK. Trimming removed 0 bases from V and 5 bases from J, with 11 bases in between. This CDR3 comprises 16 residues.